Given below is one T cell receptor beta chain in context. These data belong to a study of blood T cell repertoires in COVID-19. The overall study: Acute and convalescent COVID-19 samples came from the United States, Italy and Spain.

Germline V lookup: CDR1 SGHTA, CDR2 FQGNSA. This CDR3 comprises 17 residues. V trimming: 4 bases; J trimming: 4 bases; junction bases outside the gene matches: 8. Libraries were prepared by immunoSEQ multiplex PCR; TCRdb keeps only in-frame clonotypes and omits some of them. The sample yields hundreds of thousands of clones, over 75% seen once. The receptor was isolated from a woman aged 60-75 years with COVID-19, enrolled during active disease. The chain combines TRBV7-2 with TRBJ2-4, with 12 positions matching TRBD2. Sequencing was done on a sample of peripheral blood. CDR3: CASSSKRLAGEKNIQYF. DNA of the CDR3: TGTGCCAGCAGCTCCAAAAGACTAGCGGGGGAGAAAAACATTCAGTACTTC.